The rows below give T cell receptor beta chains drawn from one sample of a study of technical replicates of blood from a handful of donors. Data came from immunoSEQ multiplex PCR; TCRdb stores just in-frame clones and leaves some out. The table has roughly 11,000 clones, 80% to 95% seen once. The specimen was PBMCs. All receptors derive from a human donor in good health. CDR3s include the opening cysteine and the closing phenylalanine or tryptophan. Fields, in order: D gene, V gene, clone size, J gene, CDR3 protein, CDR3 DNA. A D gene is named only where the DNA matches it firmly. Rows give clone size only sometimes, using once, few, many, or a class for an expanded clone.

-,TRBV18,-,TRBJ2-7,CASSPVEPGTSYEQYF,TGTGCCAGCTCACCAGTAGAGCCAGGGACTTCCTACGAGCAGTACTTC
-,TRBV10-1,-,TRBJ2-7,CASSDHRSSYEQYF,TGCGCCAGCAGTGACCACAGGAGTTCCTACGAGCAGTACTTC
TRBD1,TRBV28,-,TRBJ1-5,CASSVAGQGAGQPQHF,TGTGCCAGCAGTGTCGCGGGACAGGGGGCCGGTCAGCCCCAGCATTTT
TRBD2,TRBV6-5,-,TRBJ2-2,CASRGLGNTGELFF,TGTGCCAGCAGAGGACTAGGGAACACCGGGGAGCTGTTTTTT
TRBD1,TRBV30,-,TRBJ2-1,CAWSVGGRGLVNEQFF,TGTGCCTGGAGTGTAGGGGGCAGGGGGTTAGTCAATGAGCAGTTCTTC
-,TRBV18,-,TRBJ1-2,CASSAGRDYGYTF,TGTGCCAGCTCAGCAGGGAGGGACTATGGCTACACCTTC
TRBD1,TRBV5-1,-,TRBJ2-7,CASSSETGTSYEQYF,TGCGCCAGCAGCAGCGAGACAGGGACAAGCTACGAGCAGTACTTC
-,TRBV5-1,-,TRBJ1-5,CASSLDAGLENQPQHF,TGCGCCAGCAGCTTGGACGCGGGGTTGGAGAATCAGCCCCAGCATTTT
TRBD1,TRBV29-1,-,TRBJ1-4,CSARQGSTNEKLFF,TGCAGCGCCCGACAGGGCTCAACTAATGAAAAACTGTTTTTT
-,TRBV4-1,-,TRBJ2-3,CASSQERASGTDTQYF,TGCGCCAGCAGCCAAGAGCGGGCTAGCGGCACAGATACGCAGTATTTT
TRBD1,TRBV2,-,TRBJ2-5,CASSGSTGGYEETQYF,TGTGCCAGCAGTGGATCGACAGGGGGCTATGAAGAGACCCAGTACTTC
-,TRBV5-1,-,TRBJ2-5,CASKNSQNQETQYF,TGCGCCAGCAAGAACAGTCAAAATCAAGAGACCCAGTACTTC
TRBD1,TRBV28,-,TRBJ1-1,CASKGGQAFTEAFF,TGTGCCAGCAAGGGGGGACAGGCCTTCACTGAAGCTTTCTTT
-,TRBV30,once,TRBJ2-5,CAWSVGAETQYF,TGTGCCTGGAGTGTAGGAGCGGAGACCCAGTACTTC
TRBD2,TRBV5-1,once,TRBJ2-1,CASSRGLAADNEQFF,TGCGCCAGCAGCCGTGGACTAGCGGCGGACAATGAGCAGTTCTTC
-,TRBV7-2,-,TRBJ1-3,CASSLPFRGPTSGNTIYF,TGTGCCAGCAGCTTACCGTTTCGAGGCCCAACGTCTGGAAACACCATATATTTT
TRBD1,TRBV12-5,-,TRBJ2-5,CASALTSRGLETQYF,TGTGCTAGTGCCCTCACCAGCAGGGGGCTGGAGACCCAGTACTTC
TRBD2,TRBV5-1,once,TRBJ2-3,CASSDQLAGVGDTQYF,TGCGCCAGCAGCGACCAACTAGCGGGAGTTGGAGATACGCAGTATTTT
TRBD2,TRBV5-4,-,TRBJ2-1,CASSLGLAGGPYNEQFF,TGTGCCAGCAGCTTGGGACTAGCGGGAGGGCCCTACAATGAGCAGTTCTTC
-,TRBV6-1,-,TRBJ1-2,CASRAEGGYTF,TGTGCCAGCAGAGCAGAGGGAGGCTACACCTTC
TRBD1,TRBV10-1,-,TRBJ2-2,CASSPTGLFPGELFF,TGCGCCAGCAGTCCGACAGGGTTGTTCCCCGGGGAGCTGTTTTTT
-,TRBV30,once,TRBJ1-1,CAWSWAELRGTEAFF,TGTGCCTGGAGTTGGGCAGAACTACGGGGCACTGAAGCTTTCTTT
TRBD2,TRBV29-1,-,TRBJ2-7,CSAGGGGGSGYEQYF,TGCAGCGCCGGCGGCGGGGGGGGAAGTGGGTACGAGCAGTACTTC
-,TRBV19,-,TRBJ2-1,CASSIRPGSYNEQFF,TGTGCCAGTAGTATTCGGCCGGGCTCCTACAATGAGCAGTTCTTC
-,TRBV21-1,-,TRBJ2-7,CASSTPRVSYEQYF,TGTGCCAGTTCCACCCCGCGGGTTTCCTACGAGCAGTACTTC
TRBD2,TRBV10-3,-,TRBJ2-3,CAISGSLADTDTQYF,TGTGCCATCAGTGGAAGCCTAGCGGACACAGATACGCAGTATTTT
TRBD1,TRBV28,-,TRBJ1-5,CASSRGQVNQPQHF,TGTGCCAGCAGTAGGGGACAGGTTAATCAGCCCCAGCATTTT
TRBD2,TRBV5-4,-,TRBJ2-1,CASSLAWTRWSSYNEQFF,TGTGCCAGCAGCTTGGCCTGGACTAGGTGGAGCTCCTACAATGAGCAGTTCTTC
TRBD1,TRBV6-5,-,TRBJ2-2,CASSYLRTGVGELFF,TGTGCCAGCAGTTACTTACGGACAGGGGTCGGGGAGCTGTTTTTT
TRBD1,TRBV30,-,TRBJ2-1,CAWSESPGQGYLDEQFF,TGTGCCTGGAGTGAATCTCCGGGACAGGGGTATTTGGATGAGCAGTTCTTC
TRBD1,TRBV6-5,-,TRBJ1-2,CASSYFRTGGGYGYTF,TGTGCCAGCAGTTACTTCAGGACAGGGGGCGGGTATGGCTACACCTTC
-,TRBV29-1,-,TRBJ1-1,CSVDRGAGTEAFF,TGCAGCGTTGACCGGGGGGCAGGCACTGAAGCTTTCTTT
-,TRBV28,-,TRBJ1-2,CASSLFRVGYGYTF,TGTGCCAGCAGTTTATTTCGGGTGGGCTATGGCTACACCTTC
-,TRBV6-1,-,TRBJ2-7,CAGKYSFLSSYEQYF,TGTGCCGGCAAGTACAGTTTTCTAAGCTCCTACGAGCAGTACTTC
TRBD1,TRBV7-9,-,TRBJ1-2,CASSYGTVPYYGYTF,TGTGCCAGCAGCTACGGGACAGTACCCTACTATGGCTACACCTTC
-,TRBV5-1,-,TRBJ1-1,CASSLGGINTEAFF,TGCGCCAGCAGCTTGGGGGGCATCAACACTGAAGCTTTCTTT
-,TRBV30,-,TRBJ1-3,CAWSRGSSGNTIYF,TGTGCCTGGAGTAGGGGCAGCTCTGGAAACACCATATATTTT
-,TRBV29-1,-,TRBJ2-5,CSGKPSTAQETQYF,TGCAGCGGAAAACCCTCGACAGCCCAAGAGACCCAGTACTTC
-,TRBV7-7,-,TRBJ2-1,CASSDRLLNEQFF,TGTGCCAGCAGCGACAGGCTTTTGAATGAGCAGTTCTTC
-,TRBV11-3,-,TRBJ2-2,CASSLSDFNTGELFF,TGTGCCAGCAGCTTATCGGACTTTAACACCGGGGAGCTGTTTTTT
-,TRBV6-5,-,TRBJ1-2,CASSAGSGYTF,TGTGCCAGCAGTGCAGGGTCGGGCTACACCTTC
TRBD1,TRBV2,-,TRBJ1-5,CASSSQGLGNQPQHF,TGTGCCAGCAGTTCACAGGGGCTCGGCAATCAGCCCCAGCATTTT
-,TRBV7-9,-,TRBJ2-1,CASGGRNNEQFF,TGTGCCAGCGGCGGGCGAAACAATGAGCAGTTCTTC
-,TRBV10-2,-,TRBJ1-5,CASSDWSGGGQPQHF,TGCGCCAGCAGTGATTGGTCGGGGGGGGGTCAGCCCCAGCATTTT
-,TRBV30,-,TRBJ2-7,CAWSPGTYEQYF,TGTGCCTGGAGTCCAGGAACCTACGAGCAGTACTTC
-,TRBV5-1,-,TRBJ2-3,CASLPTPEENTQYF,TGCGCCAGCTTGCCGACCCCCGAGGAAAATACGCAGTATTTT
-,TRBV5-1,-,TRBJ2-4,CASSSTPGENIQYF,TGCGCCAGCAGCTCGACTCCCGGGGAAAACATTCAGTACTTC
TRBD2,TRBV30,once,TRBJ2-7,CAWNLAGLQYF,TGTGCCTGGAACCTAGCGGGTTTGCAGTACTTC
TRBD1,TRBV5-1,-,TRBJ1-3,CASSLVPGTGTNSGNTIYF,TGCGCCAGCAGCTTGGTACCCGGGACAGGGACTAACTCTGGAAACACCATATATTTT
-,TRBV20-1,-,TRBJ1-5,CSASRNAQHF,TGCAGTGCTAGCAGGAATGCCCAGCATTTT
-,TRBV10-2,-,TRBJ2-7,CASSESWGPYEQYF,TGCGCCAGCAGTGAAAGCTGGGGGCCTTACGAGCAGTACTTC